Listed below are T cell receptor beta chains from one sample, sequenced in a study of beta chain features in type 1 diabetes. Libraries were prepared by immunoSEQ multiplex PCR; TCRdb keeps only in-frame clonotypes and omits some of them. The repertoire holds a few hundred thousand clones, with over 13% as singletons. The source material was naive CD4+ T cells from blood. These receptors all stem from a woman aged 18-30 years in good health. The CDR3 runs from the conserved cysteine through the conserved F or W. D genes are given only for firm matches. Rows give clone size only sometimes, using once, few, many, or a class for an expanded clone.

>TRBD2|TRBJ2-1|TRBV5-6|few
CASSLSAGGGQFF
TGTGCCAGCAGCTTGTCGGCGGGAGGGGGGCAGTTCTTC
>NA|TRBJ1-1|TRBV5-1|NA
CASSLAPEVGTEAFF
TGCGCCAGCAGCTTGGCCCCAGAGGTCGGCACTGAAGCTTTCTTT
>TRBD1|TRBJ1-1|TRBV30|NA
CAWSRGQLRGTEAFF
TGTGCCTGGAGCAGGGGGCAATTGAGGGGTACTGAAGCTTTCTTT
>NA|TRBJ1-1|TRBV7-3|few
CASSTGQPGNTEAFF
TGTGCCAGCAGCACCGGACAGCCGGGGAACACTGAAGCTTTCTTT
>NA|TRBJ1-2|TRBV7-6|NA
CASSSSVNYGYTF
TGTGCCAGCAGCTCGTCAGTTAACTATGGCTACACCTTC
>NA|TRBJ1-1|TRBV5-1|few
CASSSGQTNTEAFF
TGCGCCAGCAGCTCCGGACAGACGAACACTGAAGCTTTCTTT
>TRBD1|TRBJ1-1|TRBV2|NA
CASAGTGNTEAFF
TGTGCCAGCGCCGGGACAGGGAACACTGAAGCTTTCTTT
>NA|TRBJ1-1|TRBV5-6|few
CASSLKPNTEAFF
TGTGCCAGCAGCTTGAAGCCGAACACTGAAGCTTTCTTT
>NA|TRBJ2-7|TRBV28|NA
CASTRQYF
TGTGCCAGCACCCGTCAGTACTTC
>NA|TRBJ2-5|TRBV28|few
CASSLEPTRETQYF
TGTGCCAGCAGCCTCGAGCCTACCCGGGAGACCCAGTACTTC
>TRBD1|TRBJ2-7|TRBV7-9|few
CASSLAPPQQVRGYEQYF
TGTGCCAGCAGCTTAGCCCCACCACAACAGGTCAGGGGGTACGAGCAGTACTTC
>TRBD2|TRBJ2-3|TRBV5-1|few
CASSVGTSGIGDTQYF
TGCGCCAGCAGCGTTGGGACTAGCGGGATAGGAGATACGCAGTATTTT
>TRBD1|TRBJ2-2|TRBV5-6|few
CASSFRGRRSGELFF
TGTGCCAGCAGCTTCAGGGGGCGAAGGTCTGGGGAGCTGTTTTTT
>TRBD1|TRBJ2-7|TRBV10-3|NA
CAIRAGQGDEQYF
TGTGCCATTCGAGCGGGACAGGGCGACGAGCAGTACTTC
>NA|TRBJ1-1|TRBV2|few
CASSTGPGTEAFF
TGTGCCAGCAGTACAGGGCCTGGCACTGAAGCTTTCTTT
>NA|TRBJ2-5|TRBV6-1|NA
CASVGSRQETQYF
TGTGCCAGCGTAGGGAGTCGACAAGAGACCCAGTACTTC
>NA|TRBJ2-5|TRBV5-1|few
CASSLGRGGETQYF
TGCGCCAGCAGCTTGGGCAGGGGCGGAGAGACCCAGTACTTC
>TRBD2|TRBJ2-3|TRBV4-2|NA
CASSQGPGGPEDTQYF
TGTGCCAGCAGCCAAGGGCCGGGAGGGCCTGAAGATACGCAGTATTTT
>TRBD1|TRBJ1-5|TRBV5-1|NA
CASSPTTGDQPQHF
TGCGCCAGCAGCCCGACGACAGGGGATCAGCCCCAGCATTTT
>TRBD2|TRBJ2-5|TRBV9|few
CASSPGLAKVTQYF
TGTGCCAGCAGCCCCGGACTAGCGAAGGTGACCCAGTACTTC
>TRBD1|TRBJ1-2|TRBV6-5|few
CASWTGTRSYTF
TGTGCCAGCTGGACAGGAACCAGAAGCTACACCTTC
>TRBD1|TRBJ2-1|TRBV7-8|few
CATPGQGVHEQFF
TGTGCCACACCGGGACAGGGTGTTCATGAGCAGTTCTTC
>NA|TRBJ2-6|TRBV5-6|NA
CASSSRYSGANVLTF
TGTGCCAGCAGCTCCCGGTACTCTGGGGCCAACGTCCTGACTTTC
>NA|TRBJ2-3|TRBV5-4|NA
CASALTGSTDTQYF
TGTGCCAGCGCGCTGACAGGCAGCACAGATACGCAGTATTTT
>NA|TRBJ2-5|TRBV2|once
CASSSGETQYF
TGTGCCAGCAGTTCGGGGGAGACCCAGTACTTC
>NA|TRBJ1-1|TRBV7-8|NA
CASSLEFGNTEAFF
TGTGCCAGCAGCTTAGAGTTCGGGAACACTGAAGCTTTCTTT
>NA|TRBJ1-5|TRBV6-4|NA
CASSPQGGNQPQHF
TGTGCCAGCAGTCCTCAGGGTGGCAATCAGCCCCAGCATTTT
>NA|TRBJ1-3|TRBV7-2|few
CGASSGNTIYF
TGTGGGGCGAGCTCTGGAAACACCATATATTTT
>TRBD1|TRBJ2-7|TRBV7-9|few
CASSLLIGTGGDEQYF
TGTGCCAGCAGCTTATTGATAGGGACAGGGGGCGACGAGCAGTACTTC
>NA|TRBJ2-7|TRBV28|NA
CASSSGPLYEQYF
TGTGCCAGCAGTTCCGGTCCTCTGTACGAGCAGTACTTC
>NA|TRBJ2-7|TRBV28|NA
CASTTPGSSYEQYF
TGTGCCAGCACCACGCCCGGGAGCTCCTACGAGCAGTACTTC
>TRBD1|TRBJ2-1|TRBV11-3|NA
CASSPGTGKIGGVMNEQFF
TGTGCCAGCAGCCCCGGGACAGGGAAGATAGGAGGGGTTATGAATGAGCAGTTCTTC
>TRBD1|TRBJ2-1|TRBV29-1|few
CSGRTGGDEQFF
TGCAGCGGGCGAACAGGGGGAGATGAGCAGTTCTTC
>NA|TRBJ1-2|TRBV19|NA
CASSATDLGYTF
TGTGCCAGTAGTGCCACAGACCTAGGCTACACCTTC
>NA|TRBJ1-2|TRBV6-4|few
CASSDLTGSAYGYTF
TGTGCCAGCAGTGACTTAACAGGGAGCGCCTATGGCTACACCTTC